The clone carrying this TCR beta chain has just a few counts. Its antigen remains unknown. The entry originates in a study of beta chain features in type 1 diabetes. Study as a whole: The samples had roughly 110 million sorted cells examined in all. Study conclusions and caveats: Patients with type 1 diabetes carried fewer insertions and had more deletions at their VDJ junctions. There was a moderate but significant shortening of TCRB CDR3s in all four CD4+ subsets of Type 1 diabetes patients.

The ends were cut back, 5 bases at V and 0 bases at J, with 20 bases in the middle. Germline CDR1 reads SSHAT; CDR2 reads FNYEAQ (reference sequence). This CDR3 has 17 amino acids. Sequencing targeted expressed TCRB transcripts, as all isolated RNA had been reverse transcribed. The data were produced by immunoSEQ multiplex PCR, yet TCRdb's version contains in-frame clones alone and is incomplete. The top ten clones hold 0.022% of a sample with roughly 730,000 clones, around an eighth of them seen once. This sequence originates from a man aged 18-30 years with type 1 diabetes. The V gene is TRBV7-7, the J gene TRBJ2-7; no definite D call. The sample comprised naive CD4+ T cells from blood. This CDR3 is CASSPHLGQANSYEQYF. CDR3 coding DNA: TGTGCCAGCAGCCCGCACCTTGGGCAGGCTAACTCCTACGAGCAGTACTTC.